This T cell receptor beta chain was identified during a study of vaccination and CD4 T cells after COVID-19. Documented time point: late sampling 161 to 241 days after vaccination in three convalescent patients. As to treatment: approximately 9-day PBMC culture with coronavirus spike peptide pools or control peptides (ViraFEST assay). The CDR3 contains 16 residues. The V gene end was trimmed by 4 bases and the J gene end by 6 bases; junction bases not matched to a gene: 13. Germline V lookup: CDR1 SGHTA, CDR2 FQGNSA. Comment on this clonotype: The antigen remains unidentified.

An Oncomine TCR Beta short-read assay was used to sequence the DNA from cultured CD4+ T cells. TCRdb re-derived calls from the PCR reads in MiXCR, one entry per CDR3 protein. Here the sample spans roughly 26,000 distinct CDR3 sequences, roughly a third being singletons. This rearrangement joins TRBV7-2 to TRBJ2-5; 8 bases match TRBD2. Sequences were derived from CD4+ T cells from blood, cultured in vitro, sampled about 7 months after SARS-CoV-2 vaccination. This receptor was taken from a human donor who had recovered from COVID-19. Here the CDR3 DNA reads TGTGCCAGCAGCTCATCTAGCGGGTTGGGTTTAAAGACCCAGTACTTC. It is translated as CASSSSSGLGLKTQYF.